These 23 T cell receptor beta chains were sequenced from one sample in a study of blood T cell repertoires in COVID-19 (dated by TCRdb to 2018 to 2021). Preparation of the library involved the immunoSEQ multiplex PCR assay. The source is immuneACCESS, and TCRdb retained only in-frame sequences with V and J called. Part of the clones is not carried over; for the studies checked, unresolved V genes explain less than half of this, and the remainder is unexplained. The sample table lists roughly 320,000 clones, approximately 85% of them with a count of one. The ten largest clones represent 7.2% of the sample. Material for sequencing was peripheral blood. The receptors were sampled from a human donor in a cohort sampled during active COVID-19.

This chain connects TRBV19 to TRBJ2-3, with D unresolved. The V and J ends lost 6 bases and 3 bases respectively, with 10 bases between them. CDR1 is LNHDA, CDR2 SQIVND, per germline (reference sequence). CDR3 length: 13 residues. The CDR3 protein is CASRVRSTDTQYF. The CDR3, as DNA: TGTGCCAGTAGGGTCCGGTCTACAGATACGCAGTATTTT.

The gene calls are TRBV30 and TRBJ2-2; D is perhaps TRBD1 (5 bases). The CDR3 runs 18 residues. Trimming pared 0 bases from V and 4 bases from J, leaving 21 bases between. Germline V gives CDR1 GTSNPN, CDR2 SVGIG (reference sequence). The CDR3 sequence is CAWSVIGAAGRRTGELFF. CDR3 nucleotides: TGTGCCTGGAGTGTAATTGGGGCGGCAGGGCGTCGCACCGGGGAGCTGTTTTTT. The whole variable domain, filled in from reference TRBV30 and TRBJ2-2, reads SQTIHQWPATLVQPVGSPLSLECTVEGTSNPNLYWYRQAAGRGLQLLFYSVGIGQISSEVPQNLSASRPQDRQFILSSKKLLLSDSGFYLCAWSVIGAAGRRTGELFFGEGSRLTVL.

Worth noting for this clone: It may be a read error: a sequence one base away is much more abundant. This sample also contains other DNA sequences that code for the same CDR3. This sequence joins TRBV5-8 and TRBJ2-1; the match to TRBD2 covers 7 bases. The germline CDR1 and CDR2 sequences are SGHTS and YDEGEE. Trimming took 2 bases from V and 4 from J; bases not matched to a gene: 6. The CDR3 has 15 amino acids. CDR3 sequence reads: CASSFRGGRYNEQFF. CDR3 sequence (DNA): TGTGCCAGCAGCTTTCGCGGGGGACGTTACAATGAGCAGTTCTTC.

The chain has TRBV24-1 and TRBJ2-7; no clear D gene. With 2 bases removed from V and 5 bases from J, the gap between germline ends came to 9 bases. The length of the CDR3 is 13 residues. In germline, CDR1 is KGHDR, CDR2 SFDVKD. In DNA, the CDR3 is TGTGCCACCAGTGATTCAGTCCTAGACGAGCAGTACTTC. Translating it yields CATSDSVLDEQYF.

This clone was seen just once. The DNA for the CDR3 is TGTGCCAGCAGTGGACAGAGGAGTCCTGAAGCTTTCTTT. This sequence encodes CASSGQRSPEAFF. This rearrangement joins TRBV9 to TRBJ1-1; perhaps TRBD1 as D (6 bases). The CDR3 is 13 residues long. Germline CDR1 SGDLS, CDR2 YYNGEE. V was cut by 5 bases and J by 6 bases, with 14 bases left in between.

The J gene is TRBJ1-1, the V gene TRBV7-9; 9 nucleotides match TRBD1. CDR3 length: 13 amino acids. Germline CDR1 and CDR2: SEHNR and FQNEAQ (reference sequence). After removal of 1 base from V and 11 bases from J, the junction contained 5 bases not matched to a gene. In DNA, the CDR3 is TGTGCCAGCAGCTTAGAACAGGGGGCGCTTGCTTTCTTT. Translating it yields CASSLEQGALAFF.

The chain uses TRBV18 and TRBJ2-5; 7 bases are a match to TRBD1. The germline V gene encodes CDR1 KGHSH and CDR2 LQKENI. The trim removed 4 bases at V and 2 bases at J, leaving 1 base unmatched. The CDR3 is 13 amino acids. The CDR3 protein is CASSRGQQETQYF. CDR3 nucleotide sequence: TGTGCCAGCTCACGGGGACAGCAAGAGACCCAGTACTTC. The variable domain in full, completed from reference TRBV18 and TRBJ2-5, reads NAGVMQNPRHLVRRRGQEARLRCSPMKGHSHVYWYRQLPEEGLKFMVYLQKENIIDESGMPKERFSAEFPKEGPSILRIQQVVRGDSAAYFCASSRGQQETQYFGPGTRLLVL.

The V call is TRBV19, the J call TRBJ1-2; TRBD1 matches 9 bases. Per germline, CDR1 LNHDA and CDR2 SQIVND (reference sequence). The junction had 6 bases not matched to a gene; V was cut back by 9 bases and J by 4 bases. CDR3 length: 13 amino acids. The CDR3 DNA follows: TGTGCCAGCCGGGACAGGGATTCCTATGGCTACACCTTC. Translating it yields CASRDRDSYGYTF.

This sequence joins TRBV30 and TRBJ1-1; D possibly corresponds to TRBD1 (6 bases). CDR1 and CDR2 from the germline V gene are GTSNPN and SVGIG (reference sequence). The CDR3 is 13 amino acids. V was clipped by 5 bases and J by 1 base, with 11 bases between them. The CDR3 region is CAWSIRGNTEAFF. In nucleotides, the CDR3 is TGTGCCTGGTCTATCAGGGGGAACACTGAAGCTTTCTTT.

This clone was seen once. CDR3 bases: TGTGCCAGCAGCGAGGGACAGGGGCGAGATACGCAGTATTTT. It is translated as CASSEGQGRDTQYF. The chain combines TRBV11-3 with TRBJ2-3; TRBD1 matches 10 bases. Germline V gene sequence: CDR1 SGHNT, CDR2 YENEEA. The CDR3 is 14 amino acids. Germline trimming cut 5 bases from V and 5 bases from J; bases unmatched to any gene: 4.

The chain joins TRBV6-4 to TRBJ2-2; D unresolved. Germline assignment: CDR1 MRHNA and CDR2 SNTAGT. This CDR3 is 13 amino acids long. V gave up 4 bases and J gave up 3 bases, with 6 bases separating them. The CDR3 nucleotides are TGTGCCAGCAGTGCGACTTACACCGGGGAGCTGTTTTTT. It specifies CASSATYTGELFF.

The J gene is TRBJ2-7, the V gene TRBV9; 9 positions match TRBD1. Per germline, CDR1 SGDLS and CDR2 YYNGEE. This CDR3 has 17 residues. The V gene end was trimmed by 0 bases and the J gene end by 7 bases; junction bases not matched to a gene: 14. The CDR3 nucleotides read TGTGCCAGCAGCGTAGGGGGACAGGGCCTCCCCTCTAGTGAGCAGTACTTC. Its protein is CASSVGGQGLPSSEQYF. Looking up the rest from reference TRBV9 and TRBJ2-7 gives the full variable domain: DSGVTQTPKHLITATGQRVTLRCSPRSGDLSVYWYQQSLDQGLQFLIQYYNGEERAKGNILERFSAQQFPDLHSELNLSSLELGDSALYFCASSVGGQGLPSSEQYFGPGTRLTVT.

This chain connects TRBV12-3 or TRBV12-4 to TRBJ1-6; D not certain. The V end lost 9 bases, the J end lost 7 bases, and 10 bases lay between the germline ends. This CDR3 region has 12 residues. CDR3 DNA sequence: TGTGCCAGTTGGAGCGGAAATTCACCCCTCCACTTT. Protein: CASWSGNSPLHF.

The J gene is TRBJ1-1, the V gene TRBV6-5; possible D gene TRBD1, 6 bases. The V gene lost 0 bases and the J gene lost 7 bases, with 15 bases spanning the gap. This CDR3 region has 15 residues. Germline V gene sequence: CDR1 MNHEY, CDR2 SVGAGI. CDR3 coding DNA: TGTGCCAGCAGTTACTCTATTGGGGGCTTTAATGAAGCTTTCTTT. The encoded protein is CASSYSIGGFNEAFF.

V gene TRBV6-5 combines with J gene TRBJ1-1; D is perhaps TRBD1 (6 bases). V was clipped by 9 bases and J by 8 bases, with 19 bases between them. The CDR3 is 13 residues long. Germline lookup yields CDR1 MNHEY and CDR2 SVGAGI. CDR3 loop: CASRQVNLQEAFF. The CDR3 coding sequence is TGTGCCAGTAGACAGGTGAACCTGCAGGAAGCTTTCTTT.

This clone was found once. This sequence joins TRBV5-1 and TRBJ2-1, with 10 bases matching TRBD2. J was trimmed by 10 bases and V by 0 bases; bases with no gene match: 10. CDR1 SGHRS and CDR2 YFSETQ come from the germline V gene. The CDR3 runs to 16 residues. The CDR3 spells CASSLANSGGAGEQFF. CDR3 coding DNA: TGCGCCAGCAGCTTGGCCAACAGCGGGGGGGCCGGAGAGCAGTTCTTC.

This rearrangement joins TRBV7-3 to TRBJ1-1, with D uncertain. The CDR3 is 13 amino acids. CDR1 and CDR2 from the germline V gene are SGHTA and FQGTGA. Trimming took 5 bases from V and 2 from J, leaving 9 bases between them. CDR3 loop: CASSNPGNTEAFF. The CDR3, as DNA: TGTGCCAGCAGCAATCCAGGTAACACTGAAGCTTTCTTT.

This rearrangement joins TRBV7-3 to TRBJ2-5; D perhaps matches TRBD2 (7 bases). With 10 bases removed from V and 2 bases from J, the gap between germline ends came to 20 bases. The germline gives CDR1 SGHTA, CDR2 FQGTGA. The CDR3 sequence is 15 residues long. CDR3 DNA sequence: TGTGCCACCTCCAGGATGGCGGGGGCACAAGAGACCCAGTACTTC. It is translated as CATSRMAGAQETQYF.

The chain is built from TRBV5-1 and TRBJ1-1; tentatively, D is TRBD1 (6 bases). V was cut by 0 bases and J by 9 bases, with 9 bases left in between. CDR3 length: 12 residues. CDR1 and CDR2 (germline): SGHRS, YFSETQ. Here the CDR3 DNA reads TGCGCCAGCAGCTTGGTGGGGGCAAAAGCTTTCTTT. It is translated as CASSLVGAKAFF.

This rearrangement joins TRBV11-2 to TRBJ2-2, with a tentative D call TRBD2 (5 bases). V was trimmed by 1 base and J by 3 bases, leaving 12 bases between them. Per the germline V gene, CDR1 is SGHAT and CDR2 is FQNNGV. The CDR3 is 16 amino acids. The CDR3 loop reads CASSLVVGSHTGELFF. The DNA of the CDR3 is TGTGCCAGCAGCTTAGTAGTGGGGAGTCACACCGGGGAGCTGTTTTTT.

Here the CDR3 DNA reads TGTGCCAGCAGTTTATTGAGTCACTACGAGCAGTACTTC. Encoded protein: CASSLLSHYEQYF. The chain uses TRBV27 and TRBJ2-7; D unresolved. V was pared by 1 base and J by 3 bases, with 7 bases between. Looked up from germline, CDR1 is MNHEY and CDR2 is SMNVEV (reference sequence). CDR3 length: 13 amino acids.

The rearrangement links TRBV5-4 to TRBJ2-7; 7 bases line up with TRBD2. Germline V lookup: CDR1 SGHNT, CDR2 YYREEE (reference sequence). V lost 4 bases to trimming and J lost 4 bases; unmatched junction nucleotides: 11. This CDR3 contains 15 residues. CDR3 in DNA: TGTGCCAGCAGCCCAGCGGGCTCAGCGGGGTACGAGCAGTACTTC. Translation gives CASSPAGSAGYEQYF.

The CDR3 DNA is TGTGCCTGGAGTGTAATCCCGGTGGTATTCTTT. It specifies CAWSVIPVVFF. This chain connects TRBV30 to TRBJ1-1; unclear D gene. The CDR3 runs 11 residues. Per germline, CDR1 GTSNPN and CDR2 SVGIG (reference sequence). Trimming took off 0 bases at V and 14 bases at J, with 13 bases between the two ends. The full variable domain, its missing parts supplied by reference TRBV30 and TRBJ1-1, is SQTIHQWPATLVQPVGSPLSLECTVEGTSNPNLYWYRQAAGRGLQLLFYSVGIGQISSEVPQNLSASRPQDRQFILSSKKLLLSDSGFYLCAWSVIPVVFFGQGTRLTVV.